The present TCR beta chain was sequenced within a study of identical twins. Overall study results and limits: Excess sharing between twins was weaker in beta out-of-frame sequences. Out-of-frame alpha sequences common to twins exhibited an excess of low generation probability.

CDR3 length: 14 amino acids. The germline V gene encodes CDR1 SGHRS and CDR2 YFSETQ. Trimming took 0 bases from V and 7 from J, leaving 8 bases between them. TCRdb redid the calling of the 5' RACE reads with MiXCR, one entry per CDR3 protein. The sample consists of under 400,000 distinct CDR3 sequences, 9% to 10% of them appearing once. This clonotype was found a few times. What it binds is not known. The sample consisted of naive T cells sorted from blood. The genes are TRBV5-1 and TRBJ1-6; D call uncertain. This TCR came from a woman in her forties or fifties in good health. CDR3 sequence (DNA): TGCGCCAGCAGCTTGGAGGTCCCGAATTCACCCCTCCACTTT. As protein: CASSLEVPNSPLHF.